This T cell receptor beta chain was found in a study of blood T cell repertoires in COVID-19. About the study: Sites across the United States, Italy and Spain contributed samples from acute and convalescent COVID-19. The cDNA or gDNA used as material had been derived from T cells, B-cell-depleted T cells, or PBMCs.

Per germline, CDR1 LNHDA and CDR2 SQIVND (reference sequence). CDR3 length: 14 amino acids. V was trimmed by 4 bases and J by 2 bases, leaving 9 bases between them. Source study methods: Amplification of reference gene primers provided the estimated nucleated cell counts. TCRdb keeps only in-frame clones here, not all; method: immunoSEQ multiplex PCR. V, J and clone size are taken as reported in that table, and D and trimming were inferred from the DNA itself. The table shows 200,000 or so clones, with 75% to 85% occurring only once. Sequencing used peripheral blood. The receptor was isolated from a woman of 80 years or more with COVID-19, enrolled during active disease. This chain links TRBV19 with TRBJ1-5, with D perhaps matching TRBD1 (5 bases). The CDR3 sequence is CASSTDSGNQPQHF. DNA for the CDR3: TGTGCCAGTAGTACCGACAGCGGCAATCAGCCCCAGCATTTT.